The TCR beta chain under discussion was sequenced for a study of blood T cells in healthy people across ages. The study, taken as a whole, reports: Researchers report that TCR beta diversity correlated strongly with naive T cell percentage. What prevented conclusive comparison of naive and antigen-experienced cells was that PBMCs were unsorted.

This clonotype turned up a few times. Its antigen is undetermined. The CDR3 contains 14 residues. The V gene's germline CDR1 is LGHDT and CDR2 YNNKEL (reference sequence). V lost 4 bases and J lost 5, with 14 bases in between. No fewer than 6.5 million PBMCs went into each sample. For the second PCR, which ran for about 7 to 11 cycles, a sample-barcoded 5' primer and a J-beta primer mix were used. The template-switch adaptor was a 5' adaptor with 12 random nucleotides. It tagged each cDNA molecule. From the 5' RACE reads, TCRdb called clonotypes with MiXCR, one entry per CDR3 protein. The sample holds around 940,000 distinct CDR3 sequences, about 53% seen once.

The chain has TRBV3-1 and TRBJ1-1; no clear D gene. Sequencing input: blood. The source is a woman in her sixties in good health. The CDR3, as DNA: TGTGCCAGCAGCCCCCCTTACGAAAGTACTGAAGCTTTCTTT. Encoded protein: CASSPPYESTEAFF.